Included here is one T cell receptor beta chain sequence, with context. Its antigen is not identified. Profiling relied on immunoSEQ multiplex PCR, and the TCRdb table lists in-frame clones only, not all of them. In the table there are under 2,000,000 clones, around 96% of which are singletons. This specimen comes from a study of shared clonotypes between healthy human individuals. Study results and caveats: Clonotype sharing among donors, it was expected, would be affected by sequencing depth.

The naive CD8 fraction comprised CD45RO-negative cells positively selected for CCR7 and excluded terminally differentiated effector memory CD45RA+ cells. This TCR came from a man between 18 and 29 years old in good health. Material: naive CD8+ T cells sorted from blood.

CDR3 DNA sequence: TGTGCCAGCAGTCCCTTTCCGGGAGGGATCGAGACCCAGTACTTC. This sequence encodes CASSPFPGGIETQYF. The chain recombines TRBV27 with TRBJ2-5; TRBD2 matches at 8 bases. The CDR3 extends over 15 amino acids. Germline V gene lookup returns CDR1 MNHEY and CDR2 SMNVEV (reference sequence). The V and J ends lost 5 bases and 5 bases, in that order; junction bases with no gene match: 10.